This T cell receptor beta chain was obtained from a study of blood T cell repertoires in COVID-19. Study information: COVID-19 samples from acute and convalescent phases originated in the United States, Italy and Spain. PBMCs, B-cell-depleted T cells, or T cells were the source of the cDNA or gDNA that made up the material.

Authors' analysis steps: From reference gene primer amplification, estimates of nucleated cell counts were derived. TCRdb keeps only in-frame clones here, not all; method: immunoSEQ multiplex PCR. V and J calls and clone size are those listed in that table; D and trimming were worked out from the DNA. This table has some 220,000 clones, around 83% appearing once. The germline V gene has CDR1 SNHLY and CDR2 FYNNEI. The V end was cut by 3 bases, the J end by 1 base, with 10 bases between. The CDR3 extends over 14 amino acids. The rearrangement links TRBV2 to TRBJ2-7, with D unresolved. The clonotype was recovered from a man aged 50 to 59 with active or convalescent COVID-19. Sample: peripheral blood. The CDR3 protein is CASSDVARSYEQYF. DNA of the CDR3: TGTGCCAGCAGTGATGTAGCTCGGTCCTACGAGCAGTACTTC.